This record covers a single T cell receptor beta chain. The source of the sample is a study of blood T cell repertoires in COVID-19. Unmatched junction bases numbered 9, after V lost 4 bases and J lost 3 bases. Germline V CDR1 and CDR2: SGHNT, YYREEE (reference sequence). The CDR3 runs to 17 residues. Source study methods: Amplifying reference gene primers gave estimates of nucleated cell counts. Some clones are missing from TCRdb's copy, which holds only in-frame ones; the method was immunoSEQ multiplex PCR. V, J and clone size were drawn from that table, and D and trimming were deduced from the DNA. The profile covers around 99,000 clones, with less than 85% appearing a single time and roughly 20% taken by the ten largest.

The gene calls are TRBV5-4 and TRBJ2-1; TRBD2 agrees at 11 bases. The sequence was collected from an elderly woman with active or convalescent COVID-19. Material for sequencing was peripheral blood. The chain's CDR3 is CASSDEIAGGIYNEQFF. CDR3 bases: TGTGCCAGCAGCGATGAGATAGCGGGAGGGATCTACAATGAGCAGTTCTTC.